These 8 T cell receptor beta chains came from one sample sequenced in a study of blood T cells in healthy people across ages. With a J-beta primer mix and a sample-barcoded 5' primer, a second PCR ran roughly 6 to 11 cycles. Each CDR3 protein gets one entry after TCRdb re-called the 5' RACE reads with MiXCR. There are approximately 600,000 distinct CDR3 sequences in the sample; 58% occur only once, and 30% to 40% lies in the top ten. Sequencing used blood. Every receptor here comes from a man aged 60 to 75 in good health.

For this clonotype: This may stem from a read error, because a much larger clone lies one nucleotide away. The gene calls are TRBV27 and TRBJ2-1; perhaps TRBD2 as D (5 bases). The CDR3 is 16 residues long. V was cut by 0 bases and J by 6 bases, with 15 bases left in between. From germline, CDR1 is MNHEY and CDR2 SMNVEV (reference sequence). CDR3 coding DNA: TGTGCCAGCAGTTTATCGGTCCCAGCGGAGCCCAATGAGCAGTTCTTC. Its protein product is CASSLSVPAEPNEQFF.

The chain couples TRBV3-1 to TRBJ2-3; 9 bases align to TRBD2. J lost 6 bases, V lost 4 bases, and 8 bases had no gene match. This CDR3 is built from 15 residues. CDR1 and CDR2 (germline): LGHDT, YNNKEL (reference sequence). CDR3 bases: TGTGCCAGCAGCCCCCTCGCGGGGGGGCACGATACGCAGTATTTT. It codes for CASSPLAGGHDTQYF.

The chain couples TRBV7-2 to TRBJ2-1; D possibly corresponds to TRBD2 (6 bases). This CDR3 has 14 amino acids. CDR1 is SGHTA, CDR2 FQGNSA, per germline. Trimming removed 5 bases from V and 6 bases from J, with 14 bases in between. CDR3 nucleotides: TGTGCCAGCAGCACACGACTAGTCGGCAATGAGCAGTTCTTC. Its protein product is CASSTRLVGNEQFF.

This clonotype has at least ten counts. The V gene is TRBV7-8, the J gene TRBJ2-5; 7 nucleotides line up with TRBD1. The V segment lost 5 bases and the J segment 2 bases; nucleotides outside the gene matches: 8. There are 15 residues in the CDR3. In germline, CDR1 is SGHVS, CDR2 FQNEAQ. This CDR3 reads CASSMTPGQQETQYF. In DNA, the CDR3 is TGTGCCAGCAGCATGACACCGGGACAGCAAGAGACCCAGTACTTC. Filled out from reference TRBV7-8 and TRBJ2-5, the complete variable domain reads GAGVSQSPRYKVAKRGQDVALRCDPISGHVSLFWYQQALGQGPEFLTYFQNEAQLDKSGLPSDRFFAERPEGSVSTLKIQRTQQEDSAVYLCASSMTPGQQETQYFGPGTRLLVL.

This clonotype came up a few times. The CDR3 region is CAISDVAPEQYF. The CDR3, as DNA: TGTGCCATCAGTGATGTGGCCCCCGAGCAGTACTTC. The chain combines TRBV10-3 with TRBJ2-7; D remains unclear. The germline V and J ends were trimmed by 3 bases and 6 bases, with 9 bases remaining between them. The V gene's germline CDR1 is ENHRY and CDR2 SYGVKD. The CDR3 runs 12 residues.

This clonotype turned up a few times. The J gene is TRBJ2-5, the V gene TRBV7-2; 7 nucleotides align to TRBD2. The CDR3 spans 14 residues. Looked up from germline, CDR1 is SGHTA and CDR2 is FQGNSA. Losses at the gene ends were 5 bases for V and 6 bases for J; bases not matched to a gene: 9. CDR3 nucleotide sequence: TGTGCCAGCAGCGCAGTACTAGCGCTGCAGACCCAGTACTTC. Its protein is CASSAVLALQTQYF.

The chain uses TRBV9 and TRBJ2-7; D is unresolved. The CDR3 spans 15 residues. With 0 bases removed from V and 1 base from J, the gap between germline ends came to 11 bases. Per the germline V gene, CDR1 is SGDLS and CDR2 is YYNGEE. This chain's CDR3 is CASSVDPAGSYEQYF. The CDR3 coding sequence is TGTGCCAGCAGCGTAGACCCGGCAGGATCCTACGAGCAGTACTTC. The complete variable domain, with remaining parts taken from reference TRBV9 and TRBJ2-7, reads DSGVTQTPKHLITATGQRVTLRCSPRSGDLSVYWYQQSLDQGLQFLIQYYNGEERAKGNILERFSAQQFPDLHSELNLSSLELGDSALYFCASSVDPAGSYEQYFGPGTRLTVT.

CDR3 region: CASSESRAGSYTDTQYF. The CDR3 DNA is TGTGCCAGCAGTGAATCCCGAGCGGGGAGTTACACAGATACGCAGTATTTT. The chain employs TRBV6-1 and TRBJ2-3; 7 bases are shared with TRBD2. The J segment lost 2 bases and the V segment lost 2 bases, leaving 10 bases of the junction unmatched. CDR1 and CDR2 from the germline V gene are MNHNS and SASEGT. This CDR3 is built from 17 residues.